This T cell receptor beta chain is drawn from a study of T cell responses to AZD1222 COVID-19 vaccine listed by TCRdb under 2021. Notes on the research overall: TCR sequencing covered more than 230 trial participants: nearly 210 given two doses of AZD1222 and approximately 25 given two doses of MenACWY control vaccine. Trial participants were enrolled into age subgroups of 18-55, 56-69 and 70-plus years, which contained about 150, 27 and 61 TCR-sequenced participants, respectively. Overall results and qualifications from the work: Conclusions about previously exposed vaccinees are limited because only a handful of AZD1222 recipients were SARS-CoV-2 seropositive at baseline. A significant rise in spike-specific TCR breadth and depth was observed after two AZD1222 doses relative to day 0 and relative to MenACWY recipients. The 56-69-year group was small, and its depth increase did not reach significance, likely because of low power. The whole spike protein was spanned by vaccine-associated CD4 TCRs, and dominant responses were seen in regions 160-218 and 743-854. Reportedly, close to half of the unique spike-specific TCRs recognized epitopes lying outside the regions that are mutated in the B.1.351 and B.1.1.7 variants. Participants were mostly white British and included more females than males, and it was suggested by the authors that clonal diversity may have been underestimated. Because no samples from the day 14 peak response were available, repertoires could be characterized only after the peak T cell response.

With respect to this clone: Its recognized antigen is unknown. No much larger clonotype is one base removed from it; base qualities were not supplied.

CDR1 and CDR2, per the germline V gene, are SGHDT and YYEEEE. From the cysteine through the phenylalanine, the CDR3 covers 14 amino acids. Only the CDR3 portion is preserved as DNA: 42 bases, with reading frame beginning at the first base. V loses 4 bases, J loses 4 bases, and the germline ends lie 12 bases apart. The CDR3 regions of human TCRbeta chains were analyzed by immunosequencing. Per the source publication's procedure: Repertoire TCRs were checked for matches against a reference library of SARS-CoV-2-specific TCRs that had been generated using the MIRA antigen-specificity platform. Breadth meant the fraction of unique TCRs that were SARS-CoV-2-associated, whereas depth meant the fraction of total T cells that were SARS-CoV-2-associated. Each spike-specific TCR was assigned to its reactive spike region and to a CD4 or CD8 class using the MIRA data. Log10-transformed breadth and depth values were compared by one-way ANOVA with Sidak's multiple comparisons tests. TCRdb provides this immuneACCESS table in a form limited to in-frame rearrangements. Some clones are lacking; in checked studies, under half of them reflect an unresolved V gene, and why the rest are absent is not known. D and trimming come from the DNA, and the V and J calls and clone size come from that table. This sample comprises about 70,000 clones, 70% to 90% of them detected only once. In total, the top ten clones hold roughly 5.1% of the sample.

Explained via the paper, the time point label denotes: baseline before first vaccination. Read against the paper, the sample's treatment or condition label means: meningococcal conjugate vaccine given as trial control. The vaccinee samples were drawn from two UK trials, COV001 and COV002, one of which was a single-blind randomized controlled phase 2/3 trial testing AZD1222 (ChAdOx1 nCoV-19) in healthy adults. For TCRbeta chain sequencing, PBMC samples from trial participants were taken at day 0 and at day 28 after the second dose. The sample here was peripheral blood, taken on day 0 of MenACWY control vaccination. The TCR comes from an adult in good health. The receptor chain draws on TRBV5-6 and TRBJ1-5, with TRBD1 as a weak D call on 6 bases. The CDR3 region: CASSPGHGNQPQHF. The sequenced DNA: TGTGCCAGCAGCCCGGGACACGGGAATCAGCCCCAGCATTTT. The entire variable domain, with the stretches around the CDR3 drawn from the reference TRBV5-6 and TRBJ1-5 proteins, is DAGVTQSPTHLIKTRGQQVTLRCSPKSGHDTVSWYQQALGQGPQFIFQYYEEEERQRGNFPDRFSGHQFPNYSSELNVNALLLGDSALYLCASSPGHGNQPQHFGDGTRLSIL.